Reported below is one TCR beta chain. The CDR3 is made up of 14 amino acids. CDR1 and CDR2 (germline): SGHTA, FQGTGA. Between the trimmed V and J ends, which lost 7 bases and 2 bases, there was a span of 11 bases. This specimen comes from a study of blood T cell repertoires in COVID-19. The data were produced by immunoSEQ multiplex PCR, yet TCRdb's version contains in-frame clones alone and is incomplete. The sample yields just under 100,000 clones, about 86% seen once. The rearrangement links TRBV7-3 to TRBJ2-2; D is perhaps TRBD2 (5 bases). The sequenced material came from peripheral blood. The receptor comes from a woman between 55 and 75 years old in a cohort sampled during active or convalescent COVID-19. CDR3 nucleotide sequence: TGTGCCAGCAAAGAGGGAGCTAACACCGGGGAGCTGTTTTTT. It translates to CASKEGANTGELFF.